What follows are 10 T cell receptor beta chains derived from one specimen sequenced in a study of yellow fever vaccine responses in identical twins. TCRdb called the RT-PCR reads again in MiXCR, with one record for every CDR3 protein. The sample lists tens of thousands of distinct CDR3 sequences, roughly three fifths occurring once. Sequenced here: T cells from blood (PBMCs), unsorted or a sorted subset (not recorded which), sampled before or after yellow fever vaccination (not recorded which). The receptors originated from a woman between 18 and 29 years old who received the yellow fever vaccine.

The J gene is TRBJ1-5, the V gene TRBV13; D not resolved. The CDR3 is made up of 15 amino acids. Germline CDR1 PRHDT, CDR2 FYEKMQ (reference sequence). The V gene lost 4 bases and the J gene lost 0 bases, with 10 bases spanning the gap. CDR3 coding DNA: TGTGCCAGCAGCTCGGGGATAAGTAGCAATCAGCCCCAGCATTTT. This translates into CASSSGISSNQPQHF. The whole variable domain, remainder taken from reference TRBV13 and TRBJ1-5, is AAGVIQSPRHLIKEKRETATLKCYPIPRHDTVYWYQQGPGQDPQFLISFYEKMQSDKGSIPDRFSAQQFSDYHSELNMSSLELGDSALYFCASSSGISSNQPQHFGDGTRLSIL.

V gene TRBV5-5 combines with J gene TRBJ2-1; 7 nucleotides agree with TRBD2. Germline values: CDR1 SGHKS, CDR2 YYEKEE (reference sequence). The CDR3 sequence is 16 residues long. With V trimmed by 0 bases and J by 3 bases, 6 bases remained unmatched. DNA of the CDR3: TGTGCCAGCAGCTTGGTTATAGGGACTAACTACAATGAGCAGTTCTTC. Translating gives CASSLVIGTNYNEQFF.

A single count supports this clonotype. This chain links TRBV7-9 with TRBJ1-1; 7 positions agree with TRBD1. The ends lost 5 bases at V and 6 bases at J; junction bases unmatched: 15. The CDR3 contains 16 residues. Looked up from germline, CDR1 is SEHNR and CDR2 is FQNEAQ (reference sequence). The CDR3 coding sequence is TGTGCCAGCAGCGTCGGACAGGCGAGCAGTCGGTCTGAAGCTTTCTTT. Protein: CASSVGQASSRSEAFF.

The chain recombines TRBV2 with TRBJ1-1; D ambiguous. This CDR3 is 13 amino acids long. Trimming took 1 base from V and 0 from J, leaving 3 bases between them. CDR1 is SNHLY, CDR2 FYNNEI, per germline. For the CDR3, the DNA is TGTGCCAGCAGTGAAGAGATGAACACTGAAGCTTTCTTT. As protein: CASSEEMNTEAFF.

The chain couples TRBV2 to TRBJ2-3, with D perhaps assigned TRBD1 or TRBD2 (5 bases each). The CDR3 length is 14 residues. V was clipped by 7 bases and J by 2 bases, with 13 bases between them. Germline V CDR1 and CDR2: SNHLY, FYNNEI. CDR3 region: CASNRDGPTDTQYF. The CDR3 bases are TGTGCCAGCAATCGGGACGGCCCCACAGATACGCAGTATTTT.

The chain couples TRBV28 to TRBJ2-1, with 7 bases lining up with TRBD1. V gave up 2 bases and J gave up 11 bases; unmatched junction bases: 3. The CDR3 is 12 residues long. Germline V lookup: CDR1 MDHEN, CDR2 SYDVKM. CDR3 sequence: CASSLGTVKQFF. The CDR3 DNA reads as TGTGCCAGCAGTTTAGGGACAGTCAAGCAGTTCTTC.

Only a few counts were recorded for this clonotype. The V gene is TRBV2, the J gene TRBJ2-5; a possible D gene is TRBD2 (6 bases). Germline V gene data show CDR1 as SNHLY and CDR2 as FYNNEI. Trimming shortened V by 3 bases and J by 5 bases, and 13 bases separated the two germline ends. The CDR3 is made up of 14 amino acids. CDR3 region: CASSEGLARETQYF. In DNA, the CDR3 is TGTGCCAGCAGTGAGGGGCTAGCGCGCGAGACCCAGTACTTC. The variable domain in full, completed from reference TRBV2 and TRBJ2-5, reads EPEVTQTPSHQVTQMGQEVILRCVPISNHLYFYWYRQILGQKVEFLVSFYNNEISEKSEIFDDQFSVERPDGSNFTLKIRSTKLEDSAMYFCASSEGLARETQYFGPGTRLLVL.

This clonotype was seen more than once but under ten times. The chain recombines TRBV15 with TRBJ1-5; no clear D. Germline lookup yields CDR1 LNHNV and CDR2 YYDKDF (reference sequence). V lost 3 bases and J lost 9, with 9 bases in between. The CDR3 has 12 amino acids. The CDR3 nucleotides are TGTGCCACCAGCAGTACGTCAGGGCCCCAGCATTTT. As protein: CATSSTSGPQHF.

The V and J genes are TRBV18 and TRBJ1-1; D is possibly TRBD1 (6 bases). This CDR3 region has 15 residues. Germline assignment: CDR1 KGHSH and CDR2 LQKENI. V was clipped by 0 bases and J by 1 base, with 9 bases between them. CDR3 in amino acids: CASSPPGHQNTEAFF. Written as DNA, the CDR3 is TGTGCCAGCTCACCACCGGGACACCAGAACACTGAAGCTTTCTTT.

The chain combines TRBV7-8 with TRBJ2-7, with 7 bases matching TRBD2. From germline, CDR1 is SGHVS and CDR2 FQNEAQ. The J segment lost 3 bases and the V segment lost 6 bases, leaving 8 bases of the junction unmatched. The CDR3 extends over 14 amino acids. CDR3 in amino acids: CASRRREEDYEQYF. CDR3 DNA: TGTGCCAGCAGGCGCCGGGAGGAGGACTACGAGCAGTACTTC.